Listed here are 21 T cell receptor beta chains from one sample, sequenced in a study of identifying expanded T cells in peripheral blood. Assay used: immunoSEQ multiplex PCR; TCRdb lists only in-frame clones, some missing. This table holds 100,000 or so clones, about 89% found once. Sequencing was performed on blood. Every receptor here comes from a person aged 18 to 75 in good health.

J is TRBJ2-5 and V is TRBV11-2; D gene unclear. Germline CDR1 and CDR2: SGHAT and FQNNGV. V was trimmed by 2 bases and J by 5 bases, leaving 15 bases between them. The CDR3 is 15 amino acids. CDR3 nucleotides: TGTGCCAGCAGCTTATCCTGGGGAAAAGAGGAGACCCAGTACTTC. Translation gives CASSLSWGKEETQYF.

The CDR3 nucleotides are TGTGCCAGCAGCCGGCAAGAGACCCAGTACTTC. Its protein product is CASSRQETQYF. The chain employs TRBV14 and TRBJ2-5; no reliable D call. The ends were cut back, 4 bases at V and 2 bases at J, with 2 bases in the middle. The germline gives CDR1 SGHDN, CDR2 FVKESK. This CDR3 has 11 amino acids.

This clone was found once. J is TRBJ2-2 and V is TRBV2; possibly TRBD1 or TRBD2 for D (5 bases each). In germline, CDR1 is SNHLY, CDR2 FYNNEI. V dropped 4 bases and J dropped 5 bases, with 14 bases sitting between them. The CDR3 has 15 amino acids. The CDR3 DNA reads TGTGCCAGCAGTGTGACAGTAAGAGGGACCGGGGAGCTGTTTTTT. Its protein is CASSVTVRGTGELFF.

The chain combines TRBV5-1 with TRBJ1-4; D is ambiguous. The V end was cut by 4 bases, the J end by 0 bases, with 7 bases between. Germline V lookup: CDR1 SGHRS, CDR2 YFSETQ. The CDR3 is 14 residues long. The CDR3 nucleotides are TGCGCCAGCAGCGCCGGAGCAACTAATGAAAAACTGTTTTTT. Amino acid sequence: CASSAGATNEKLFF.

The chain links TRBV29-1 to TRBJ2-7; D unclear. The V gene's germline CDR1 is SQVTM and CDR2 ANQGSEA. Trimming removed 6 bases at V and 7 bases at J, with 13 bases between. The CDR3 covers 11 residues. CDR3 coding DNA: TGCAGCGTAGAAAGGGCCAGGGAGCAGTACTTC. Its translation: CSVERAREQYF.

The chain carries TRBV11-2 and TRBJ1-2; 9 bases are a match to TRBD1. The ends lost 1 base at V and 7 bases at J; junction bases unmatched: 7. Germline CDR1 is SGHAT and CDR2 is FQNNGV. The CDR3 runs to 15 residues. The CDR3 region is CASSLAGQGKSGYTF. Here the CDR3 DNA reads TGTGCCAGCAGCTTAGCCGGACAGGGGAAAAGTGGCTACACCTTC.

This clone appeared a single time. This sequence joins TRBV4-3 and TRBJ1-3; D remains unclear. V was trimmed by 1 base and J by 0 bases, leaving 10 bases between them. This CDR3 is built from 16 residues. The germline CDR1 and CDR2 sequences are LGHNA and YSLEER. In DNA, the CDR3 is TGCGCCAGCAGCCAAGCATTAGAGAGCTCTGGAAACACCATATATTTT. Its protein is CASSQALESSGNTIYF.

The rearrangement uses TRBV19 and TRBJ1-2; the match to TRBD1 covers 8 bases. CDR3 length equals 15 residues. Unmatched junction bases numbered 15, after V lost 7 bases and J lost 8 bases. Germline V gene data show CDR1 as LNHDA and CDR2 as SQIVND (reference sequence). CDR3 protein: CASIDRGFASAGYTF. In nucleotides, the CDR3 is TGTGCCAGTATCGACAGGGGTTTTGCCTCGGCCGGCTACACCTTC.

The chain has TRBV4-3 and TRBJ1-2; D possibly corresponds to TRBD1 (6 bases). Per germline, CDR1 LGHNA and CDR2 YSLEER. The germline V and J ends were trimmed by 3 bases and 5 bases, with 13 bases remaining between them. The CDR3 extends over 14 amino acids. The CDR3 is CASSQLQGLYGYTF. In DNA, the CDR3 is TGCGCCAGCAGCCAGCTACAGGGTTTATATGGCTACACCTTC.

The chain has TRBV30 and TRBJ1-4; 10 bases map to TRBD1. J lost 7 bases, V lost 2 bases, and 4 bases had no gene match. The length of the CDR3 is 14 residues. From germline, CDR1 is GTSNPN and CDR2 SVGIG (reference sequence). CDR3 amino acids: CAWSRTGGGEKLFF. The CDR3 coding sequence is TGTGCCTGGAGTCGGACAGGGGGTGGTGAAAAACTGTTTTTT.

The chain employs TRBV19 and TRBJ2-3, with 8 positions matching TRBD2. After removal of 7 bases from V and 2 bases from J, the junction contained 11 bases not matched to a gene. CDR3 size: 16 residues. The germline V gene has CDR1 LNHDA and CDR2 SQIVND (reference sequence). The CDR3 here is CASTNQRGWATDTQYF. CDR3 bases: TGTGCCAGTACCAACCAGCGGGGGTGGGCCACAGATACGCAGTATTTT.

V and J are TRBV6-1 and TRBJ1-3; D not resolved. Germline assignment: CDR1 MNHNS and CDR2 SASEGT. Trimming pared 5 bases from V and 11 bases from J, leaving 10 bases between. The CDR3 has 11 amino acids. CDR3: CASSYGGAIYF. The CDR3 DNA is TGTGCCAGCAGTTATGGTGGGGCCATATATTTT.

The V gene is TRBV6-5, the J gene TRBJ1-5, with D possibly TRBD1 on 6 matching bases. The germline V gene encodes CDR1 MNHEY and CDR2 SVGAGI. Trimming left V 5 bases short and J 6 bases short, with 14 bases between. The CDR3 runs 14 residues. The CDR3 nucleotides read TGTGCCAGCAGTCAAACAGGGATTATTCAGCCCCAGCATTTT. Its translation is CASSQTGIIQPQHF.

The rearrangement joins TRBV25-1 to TRBJ1-1, with D possibly being TRBD1 (6 bases). Per the germline V gene, CDR1 is MGHDK and CDR2 is SYGVNS. The V gene lost 2 bases and the J gene lost 4 bases, with 11 bases spanning the gap. The CDR3 spans 14 residues. CDR3 in DNA: TGTGCCAGCAGTGAAAGTTTCAGGGGCACTGAAGCTTTCTTT. Residues: CASSESFRGTEAFF.

The chain has TRBV7-9 and TRBJ2-1; no clear D. CDR1 is SEHNR, CDR2 FQNEAQ, per germline (reference sequence). The CDR3 has 14 residues. Trimming removed 1 base from V and 2 bases from J, with 6 bases in between. The CDR3 spells CASSLEGAYNEQFF. DNA of the CDR3: TGTGCCAGCAGCTTAGAGGGCGCCTACAATGAGCAGTTCTTC.

There are a few counts of this clone. The V and J genes are TRBV7-9 and TRBJ1-1; no clear D. CDR3 size: 14 residues. V dropped 2 bases and J dropped 2 bases, with 9 bases sitting between them. CDR1 and CDR2 from the germline V gene are SEHNR and FQNEAQ (reference sequence). CDR3 amino acids: CASSLTSTNTEAFF. CDR3 DNA sequence: TGTGCCAGCAGCTTAACGTCAACCAACACTGAAGCTTTCTTT. Looking up the rest from reference TRBV7-9 and TRBJ1-1 gives the full variable domain: DTGVSQNPRHKITKRGQNVTFRCDPISEHNRLYWYRQTLGQGPEFLTYFQNEAQLEKSRLLSDRFSAERPKGSFSTLEIQRTEQGDSAMYLCASSLTSTNTEAFFGQGTRLTVV.

V is TRBV9 and J is TRBJ2-7, with TRBD1 as a possible D gene (6 bases). V was clipped by 4 bases and J by 0 bases, with 17 bases between them. The CDR3 is made up of 16 amino acids. Per germline, CDR1 SGDLS and CDR2 YYNGEE. CDR3 region: CASSSPADSSSYEQYF. For the CDR3, the DNA is TGTGCCAGCAGCTCCCCAGCGGACAGCTCCTCCTACGAGCAGTACTTC. The full variable domain, completed using reference TRBV9 and TRBJ2-7, is DSGVTQTPKHLITATGQRVTLRCSPRSGDLSVYWYQQSLDQGLQFLIQYYNGEERAKGNILERFSAQQFPDLHSELNLSSLELGDSALYFCASSSPADSSSYEQYFGPGTRLTVT.

The chain couples TRBV9 to TRBJ1-1, with 7 bases lining up with TRBD1. The CDR3 spans 15 residues. Germline values: CDR1 SGDLS, CDR2 YYNGEE. Germline trimming cut 4 bases from V and 4 bases from J; bases unmatched to any gene: 10. The CDR3 DNA sequence: TGTGCCAGCAGCCCACCGAGGGGGCGCACCACTGAAGCTTTCTTT. Translating gives CASSPPRGRTTEAFF.

In its sample, this clone was seen once. The V gene is TRBV5-1, the J gene TRBJ2-6; the match to TRBD1 covers 9 bases. This CDR3 is 19 amino acids long. Per the germline V gene, CDR1 is SGHRS and CDR2 is YFSETQ. V trimming: 2 bases; J trimming: 0 bases; junction bases outside the gene matches: 9. The CDR3 sequence: CASSLSSGTGFSGANVLTF. CDR3 DNA: TGCGCCAGCAGCTTATCCTCCGGGACAGGGTTCTCTGGGGCCAACGTCCTGACTTTC.

The V and J genes are TRBV7-2 and TRBJ2-2, with D tentatively TRBD1 (7 bases). Germline CDR1 reads SGHTA; CDR2 reads FQGNSA. The CDR3 contains 16 residues. Trimming took off 2 bases at V and 6 bases at J, with 16 bases between the two ends. CDR3 protein: CASSLQPGGISGELFF. CDR3 in DNA: TGTGCCAGCAGCTTACAACCAGGGGGGATATCCGGGGAGCTGTTTTTT. Full variable domain (rest looked up from reference TRBV7-2 and TRBJ2-2): GAGVSQSPSNKVTEKGKDVELRCDPISGHTALYWYRQSLGQGLEFLIYFQGNSAPDKSGLPSDRFSAERTGGSVSTLTIQRTQQEDSAVYLCASSLQPGGISGELFFGEGSRLTVL.

The gene calls are TRBV11-2 and TRBJ2-1, with D hard to call. Trimming stripped 5 bases from V and 3 bases from J, with 8 bases between. Germline loops: CDR1 SGHAT, CDR2 FQNNGV. This CDR3 spans 13 amino acids. The CDR3 spells CASSPGYYNEQFF. Written as DNA, the CDR3 is TGTGCCAGCAGCCCTGGCTACTACAATGAGCAGTTCTTC.